This T cell receptor (beta chain) appears in the sequencing data of a study of CD8 T cells in ankylosing spondylitis (dated by TCRdb to 2016 to 2017). With respect to the entire study: T cell receptor beta repertoires were profiled in healthy donors and ankylosing spondylitis patients so that disease-linked TCR variants could be found. The full study cohort comprised approximately 23 ankylosing spondylitis patients and roughly 110 healthy donors. Peripheral blood samples were taken, and synovial fluid was additionally collected from ankylosing spondylitis patients. The paper as a whole reports these results and caveats: Some motif variants were previously reported in synovial fluid and blood of reactive arthritis patients, suggesting common disease-initiation mechanisms. Significant enrichment of the disease-linked clones was reported in matched synovial fluid samples from ankylosing spondylitis patients. A TCR beta motif of roughly 8 highly homologous amino acid variants appeared characteristic of blood from ankylosing spondylitis patients. The disease-linked clones showed a CD8+ phenotype and occurred at relatively low frequencies in peripheral blood.

TCRdb records Illumina HiSeq 2500 as the sequencer. Quantitative 5'-RACE with molecular barcodes was used to prepare TCR beta libraries. Under the source paper's analysis protocol: A new computational method based on a probabilistic model of VDJ rearrangement was used to identify disease-linked TCR variants. TCRdb passed the public sequencing reads through fastp at Q25 and MiXCR, retaining productive beta sequences. Each CDR3 protein gets just one entry, which takes the most common genes and DNA from the rows behind it. It is TCRdb's table, rather than the study itself, that gives the V and J calls and clone size. Recorded for this sample are about 360,000 distinct CDR3 sequences; approximately 22% of them occurred a single time. Around 12% of the sample comes from the top ten. V lost 3 bases and J lost 3 bases; the stretch between them is 11 bases long. The cysteine opens and the phenylalanine closes a CDR3 of 14 amino acids. Here the CDR3 DNA is all that survives: 42 bases in frame from base 1. CDR1 GTSNPN and CDR2 SVGIG were looked up in the germline V gene (reference sequence).

Concerning this clonotype: Which antigen it targets is not known. No base qualities exist here, and no much larger clone lies one base off it.

Sequencing input: blood, either unsorted or a sorted T cell fraction (not recorded which). Here the chain combines TRBV30 and TRBJ2-2; too little of a D gene remains to name it. The TCR comes from a male donor with ankylosing spondylitis or in good health (not recorded which). CDR3 region: CAWREQRDTGELFF. The nucleotides are TGTGCCTGGAGAGAACAGAGAGACACCGGGGAGCTGTTTTTT.